The rows below give T cell receptor beta chains drawn from one sample of a study of blood T cell repertoires in COVID-19. Measured with immunoSEQ multiplex PCR; TCRdb has only the in-frame clones, and not every one. The data hold around 70,000 clones, with about four fifths observed a single time. Sequencing was done on a sample of peripheral blood. These receptors all stem from a man between 65 and 79 years old who had recovered from COVID-19. The CDR3 runs from the conserved cysteine through the conserved F or W. D genes are given only for firm matches. Clone size is shown for a subset of rows, as once, few, many or a class of expanded clone.

D,size,J,V,DNA,CDR3
TRBD1,NA,TRBJ1-4,TRBV11-2,TGTGCCAGCAGCTTAGCGGGACAGGGGTACGAAAAACTGTTTTTT,CASSLAGQGYEKLFF
NA,NA,TRBJ1-6,TRBV6-5,TGTGCCAGCAGTATTATGGACAGTGGCAATTCACCCCTCCACTTT,CASSIMDSGNSPLHF
TRBD1,NA,TRBJ1-4,TRBV15,TGTGCCACCAGCGGCGACAGGGAAGCGGAAAAACTGTTTTTT,CATSGDREAEKLFF
NA,NA,TRBJ2-3,TRBV29-1,TGCAGCGTTGTTCATCGGTGGCCCCCATGGGTGGCAGACCTCAGGGGAGCTGGCACAGATACGCAGTATTTT,CSVVHRWPPWVADLRGAGTDTQYF
NA,NA,TRBJ1-2,TRBV4-2,TGTGCCAGCAGCCATGTTACAGGGCTAGGCTTTTATGGCTACACCTTC,CASSHVTGLGFYGYTF
TRBD1,once,TRBJ1-2,TRBV2,TGTGCCAGCAGGGGAGGGACAGGGGTCGGCTACACCTTC,CASRGGTGVGYTF
NA,NA,TRBJ1-4,TRBV7-2,TGTGCCAGCAGCTTATCTCCGGGCCGGGGTGAAAAACTGTTTTTT,CASSLSPGRGEKLFF
NA,once,TRBJ1-2,TRBV28,TGTGCCAGCAGGAATACACAAAACTATGGCTACACCTTC,CASRNTQNYGYTF
NA,NA,TRBJ2-7,TRBV6-6,TGTGCCAGCAGTTACCAGGAAAGCTCCTACGAGCAGTACTTC,CASSYQESSYEQYF
NA,NA,TRBJ2-7,TRBV6-6,TGTGCCAGCAGTCCAGGCGCCTACGAGCAGTACTTC,CASSPGAYEQYF
NA,NA,TRBJ1-2,TRBV6-5,TGTGCCAGCAGTTTGAGTGGCTATGGCTACACCTTC,CASSLSGYGYTF
TRBD1,once,TRBJ2-6,TRBV27,TGTGCCAGCAGTCGTACTCGGACAGGGTGGCTGGGGGCCAACGTCCTGACTTTC,CASSRTRTGWLGANVLTF
NA,few,TRBJ2-2,TRBV5-4,TGTGCCAGCAGCTCGGATTCCGGGACACCCGCAGAGCTGTTTTTT,CASSSDSGTPAELFF
TRBD1,few,TRBJ1-2,TRBV4-1,TGCGCCACCGCCGCCACGACAGGGGGCGCCGGCTACACCTTC,CATAATTGGAGYTF
TRBD1,NA,TRBJ2-2,TRBV6-6,TGTGCCAGCAGTTATGAAGGGGGCTATACCGGGGAGCTGTTTTTT,CASSYEGGYTGELFF
NA,few,TRBJ2-5,TRBV2,TGTGCCAGCTTCAAGACTGAGGTATCAGAGACCCAGTACTTC,CASFKTEVSETQYF
TRBD1,NA,TRBJ2-7,TRBV19,TGTGCCAGTAGTATAGCCGGGACAGGGGGCTACCCCTACGAGCAGTACTTC,CASSIAGTGGYPYEQYF
NA,NA,TRBJ1-5,TRBV7-3,TGTGCCAGCAGTCTAGATAGCAATCAGCCCCAGCATTTT,CASSLDSNQPQHF
TRBD1,NA,TRBJ2-7,TRBV5-8,TGTGCCAGCAGCTTGGATGGGACAGTCTACGAGCAGTACTTC,CASSLDGTVYEQYF
TRBD1,NA,TRBJ2-7,TRBV5-4,TGTGCCAGCAGCTTGGATTCCGGACAGGGCTCCTACGAGCAGTACTTC,CASSLDSGQGSYEQYF
TRBD1,few,TRBJ1-1,TRBV4-1,TGCGCCAGCAGCCAGCCGGGACAGGGGAACACTGAAGCTTTCTTT,CASSQPGQGNTEAFF
TRBD1,NA,TRBJ2-3,TRBV6-5,TGTGCCAGCATGGTGGGGACAGGGGGGACAGATACGCAGTATTTT,CASMVGTGGTDTQYF